The clone carrying this TCR beta chain has only one observation. The target antigen is unknown. The library was made from cDNA and included unique molecular identifiers. TCRdb reprocessed the PCR reads via MiXCR and lists one record per CDR3 protein. The sample includes roughly 800,000 distinct CDR3 sequences, about 50% of them seen just once. This CDR3 is built from 13 residues. Germline V gives CDR1 MDHEN, CDR2 SYDVKM. With 6 bases removed from V and 5 bases from J, the gap between germline ends came to 13 bases. This record belongs to a study of post-analysis software for immune sequencing data. On the study more broadly: Relapsing-remitting, secondary progressive and progressive-relapsing forms of multiple sclerosis all featured among disease courses. Study-level findings and limits: A few TRBV segments (TRBV5-6, TRBV5-1 and TRBV20-1 among them) occurred more frequently in patients than in controls.

Sequencing used blood. This receptor was identified in a girl aged 10 to 17 with multiple sclerosis. The rearrangement links TRBV28 to TRBJ1-1; perhaps TRBD1 as D (5 bases). CDR3: CASRLPEGTEAFF. The CDR3 bases are TGTGCCAGCAGACTCCCCGAGGGGACTGAAGCTTTCTTT.